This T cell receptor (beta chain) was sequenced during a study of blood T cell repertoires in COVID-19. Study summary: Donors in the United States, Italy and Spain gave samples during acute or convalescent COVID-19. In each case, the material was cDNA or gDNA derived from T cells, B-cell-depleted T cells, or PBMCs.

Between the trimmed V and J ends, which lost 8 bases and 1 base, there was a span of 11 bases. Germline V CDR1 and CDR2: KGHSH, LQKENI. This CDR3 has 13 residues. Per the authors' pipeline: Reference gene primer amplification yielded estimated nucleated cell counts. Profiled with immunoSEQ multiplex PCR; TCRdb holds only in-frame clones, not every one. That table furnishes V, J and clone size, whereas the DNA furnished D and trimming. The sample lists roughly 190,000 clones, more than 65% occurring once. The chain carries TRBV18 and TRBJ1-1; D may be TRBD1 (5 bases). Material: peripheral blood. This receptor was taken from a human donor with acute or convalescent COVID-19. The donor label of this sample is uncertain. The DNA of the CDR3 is TGTGCCAGCAGACGACAGAAGAACACTGAAGCTTTCTTT. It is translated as CASRRQKNTEAFF. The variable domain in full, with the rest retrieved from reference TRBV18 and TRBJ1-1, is NAGVMQNPRHLVRRRGQEARLRCSPMKGHSHVYWYRQLPEEGLKFMVYLQKENIIDESGMPKERFSAEFPKEGPSILRIQQVVRGDSAAYFCASRRQKNTEAFFGQGTRLTVV.